The next 20 T cell receptor beta chains were all read from a single sample in a study of early T cells in non-severe SARS-CoV-2 infection. In TCRdb, the 5' RACE reads were re-called with MiXCR into one record per CDR3 protein. The sample includes nearly 45,000 distinct CDR3 sequences, 11% of them seen just once. The sequencing input was whole blood. The receptors shown here come from an adult who was a healthcare worker with PCR-confirmed SARS-CoV-2 infection or an uninfected control (not recorded which).

This clonotype has a count of ten or more. V and J are TRBV10-3 and TRBJ2-5; D could derive from TRBD1 or TRBD2 (6 bases each). This CDR3 contains 14 residues. Trimming shortened V by 0 bases and J by 4 bases, and 9 bases separated the two germline ends. Germline lookup yields CDR1 ENHRY and CDR2 SYGVKD. CDR3 residues: CAISESGGGETQYF. The DNA for the CDR3 is TGTGCCATCAGTGAGTCAGGAGGGGGAGAGACCCAGTACTTC.

The sample holds many counts of this clonotype. The J gene is TRBJ2-2, the V gene TRBV2, with D perhaps given as TRBD1 or TRBD2 (5 bases each). Trimming took off 5 bases at V and 1 base at J, with 11 bases between the two ends. There are 15 residues in the CDR3. Germline CDR1 SNHLY, CDR2 FYNNEI. The CDR3 protein is CASSRGGLNTGELFF. The DNA of the CDR3 is TGTGCCAGCAGTAGGGGCGGACTGAACACCGGGGAGCTGTTTTTT.

CDR3 nucleotide sequence: TGTGCCAGCAGGGCGGGAGGGCCTAAAAATGAGCAGTTCTTC. This encodes CASRAGGPKNEQFF. The chain is built from TRBV6-2 or TRBV6-3 and TRBJ2-1; 9 nucleotides line up with TRBD2. V shed 6 bases and J 7 bases; nucleotides not matched to a gene: 7. Germline V gene lookup returns CDR1 MNHEY and CDR2 SVGEGT. The length of the CDR3 is 14 residues.

With respect to this clonotype: A single base separates this from a much larger clone, so it may be a read error. The genes are TRBV19 and TRBJ2-2; D remains ambiguous. This CDR3 spans 13 amino acids. Germline V lookup: CDR1 LNHDA, CDR2 SQIVND (reference sequence). CDR3 in amino acids: CVSTDPNTGELFF. CDR3 DNA sequence: TGTGTCAGTACCGATCCGAACACCGGGGAGCTGTTTTTT.

The chain is built from TRBV29-1 and TRBJ2-7; TRBD2 might be the D (6 bases). This CDR3 is 13 amino acids long. The germline V gene has CDR1 SQVTM and CDR2 ANQGSEA. The V and J ends lost 6 bases and 6 bases respectively, with 18 bases between them. CDR3 region: CSVLRERGGEQYF. The CDR3 nucleotides read TGCAGCGTGCTTAGGGAGAGGGGAGGCGAGCAGTACTTC.

This clonotype was detected a few times. The chain couples TRBV7-8 to TRBJ2-1, with D possibly being TRBD1 (5 bases). CDR1 and CDR2 (germline): SGHVS, FQNEAQ. This CDR3 is 11 amino acids long. V was clipped by 1 base and J by 15 bases, with 10 bases between them. The CDR3 protein is CASSLGPGWFF. The CDR3 bases are TGTGCCAGCAGCTTAGGTCCAGGGTGGTTCTTC. Based on the CDR3 plus reference TRBV7-8 and TRBJ2-1, the full variable domain is GAGVSQSPRYKVAKRGQDVALRCDPISGHVSLFWYQQALGQGPEFLTYFQNEAQLDKSGLPSDRFFAERPEGSVSTLKIQRTQQEDSAVYLCASSLGPGWFFGPGTRLTVL.

The table lists this clonotype with a few counts. The gene calls are TRBV6-2 or TRBV6-3 and TRBJ2-7; TRBD2 agrees at 15 bases. The V gene's germline CDR1 is MNHEY and CDR2 SVGEGT. The CDR3 is 16 amino acids. V dropped 7 bases and J dropped 4; count of bases not matched to a gene: 8. CDR3: CASKPGLAGGRYEQYF. As DNA, the CDR3 is TGTGCCAGCAAACCGGGACTAGCGGGAGGTCGATACGAGCAGTACTTC.

CDR3 bases: TGCAGCGTTGAAGTGACAGGGGTAAGCGAAGCTTTCTTT. It translates to CSVEVTGVSEAFF. The chain joins TRBV29-1 to TRBJ1-1, with 8 bases lining up with TRBD1. CDR3 length: 13 residues. CDR1 SQVTM and CDR2 ANQGSEA come from the germline V gene. The V segment lost 1 base and the J segment 8 bases; nucleotides outside the gene matches: 6.

This clonotype was seen a single time. The V call is TRBV28, the J call TRBJ2-1; 11 nucleotides agree with TRBD2. Per germline, CDR1 MDHEN and CDR2 SYDVKM. This CDR3 has 16 residues. Trimming at V came to 6 bases and at J to 4 bases, leaving 8 bases not matched to a gene. The DNA for the CDR3 is TGTGCCAGCAGCCCGGTAGCGGGAGGGCCGTACAATGAGCAGTTCTTC. This codes for CASSPVAGGPYNEQFF.

This clonotype was seen a few times. The chain has TRBV7-2 and TRBJ1-5; no definite D call. From germline, CDR1 is SGHTA and CDR2 FQGNSA. CDR3 size: 14 residues. Deletions cut 2 bases from V and 0 bases from J, with 5 bases between. The CDR3 coding sequence is TGTGCCAGCAGCTTAACCGATAGCAATCAGCCCCAGCATTTT. Translating it yields CASSLTDSNQPQHF.

This clonotype has just a few counts. CDR3 loop: CSVEEGTQAFF. The CDR3 region has the DNA TGCAGCGTTGAAGAGGGGACACAAGCTTTCTTT. V usage is TRBV29-1 and J usage is TRBJ1-1; maybe TRBD1 (6 bases). V was trimmed by 0 bases and J by 9 bases, leaving 8 bases between them. Germline V gene lookup returns CDR1 SQVTM and CDR2 ANQGSEA. CDR3 length equals 11 residues.

With regard to this clonotype: This may be a read error, as it is one base from a much larger clone. The chain links TRBV7-2 to TRBJ2-3; unclear D gene. Germline V lookup: CDR1 SGHTA, CDR2 FQGNSA. This CDR3 comprises 14 residues. CDR3 nucleotides: TGTGCCAGCAGGTCCGCAAAGTTTTCAGATACGCATTATTTT. Translated: CASRSAKFSDTHYF.

This clonotype came up many times. V gene TRBV20-1 combines with J gene TRBJ2-1; 7 bases match TRBD2. The germline V gene encodes CDR1 DFQATT and CDR2 SNEGSKA (reference sequence). V shed 6 bases, J shed 10 bases, and the junction held 15 bases outside the gene matches. This CDR3 has 14 amino acids. CDR3 in amino acids: CSATTDGRRGEQFF. CDR3 DNA sequence: TGCAGTGCCACGACAGACGGGAGGCGCGGGGAGCAGTTCTTC.

This clonotype was seen ten or more times. This chain joins TRBV29-1 and TRBJ2-1, with D maybe TRBD1 (5 bases). The CDR3 covers 14 residues. The V end lost 6 bases, the J end lost 0 bases, and 12 bases lay between the germline ends. The germline V gene has CDR1 SQVTM and CDR2 ANQGSEA. This CDR3 is CSVADSPSYNEQFF. Written as DNA, the CDR3 is TGCAGCGTCGCCGACAGCCCCTCCTACAATGAGCAGTTCTTC.

This clonotype was counted at least ten times. The V gene is TRBV7-9, the J gene TRBJ2-3, with a possible D match to TRBD1 (6 bases). V was trimmed by 5 bases and J by 3 bases, leaving 18 bases between them. The CDR3 sequence is 16 residues long. Germline V gene sequence: CDR1 SEHNR, CDR2 FQNEAQ (reference sequence). CDR3 sequence: CASSPAGGQGTDTQYF. The CDR3 coding sequence is TGTGCCAGCAGCCCTGCTGGGGGCCAGGGAACAGATACGCAGTATTTT.

This clonotype was seen ten or more times. The chain has TRBV7-9 and TRBJ2-3; D may match TRBD1 or TRBD2 (5 bases each). V lost 5 bases to trimming and J lost 4 bases, with 10 bases between them. The CDR3 runs 13 residues. CDR1 is SEHNR, CDR2 FQNEAQ, per germline (reference sequence). This CDR3 is CASSPRGPDTQYF. CDR3 DNA sequence: TGTGCCAGCAGCCCCCGGGGCCCAGATACGCAGTATTTT.

This clonotype was recorded many times. This chain joins TRBV5-6 and TRBJ1-2, with 7 bases lining up with TRBD1. Germline V lookup: CDR1 SGHDT, CDR2 YYEEEE. With 3 bases clipped from V and 4 bases from J, the junction kept 3 bases outside the gene matches. The CDR3 totals 13 residues. For the CDR3, the DNA is TGTGCCAGCAGCTCGACAGGGCCCTATGGCTACACCTTC. Amino acids: CASSSTGPYGYTF.

This clonotype occurred many times. The chain joins TRBV12-3 or TRBV12-4 to TRBJ1-6; 9 bases match TRBD1. J gave up 7 bases and V 5 bases, and 6 bases lay outside the gene matches. This CDR3 contains 15 residues. The CDR3 loop reads CASSTGGQGNSPLHF. The CDR3 nucleotides read TGTGCCAGCAGTACCGGAGGACAGGGGAATTCACCCCTCCACTTT.

This clonotype has at least ten counts. The genes are TRBV28 and TRBJ2-7, with 8 bases fitting TRBD2. This CDR3 is built from 15 residues. From germline, CDR1 is MDHEN and CDR2 SYDVKM. Trimming removed 3 bases from V and 3 bases from J; junction bases left unmatched: 7. CDR3 sequence reads: CASSLDSGLVYEQYF. The DNA for the CDR3 is TGTGCCAGCAGTTTGGACTCGGGACTAGTCTACGAGCAGTACTTC.

This clonotype occurred many times. The CDR3 reads CASSFGQGSDGYTF. The CDR3 coding sequence is TGTGCCAGCAGCTTCGGGCAGGGGTCCGATGGCTACACCTTC. The V and J genes are TRBV7-9 and TRBJ1-2, with TRBD1 as a possible D gene (6 bases). With 3 bases removed from V and 6 bases from J, the gap between germline ends came to 14 bases. The CDR3 is made up of 14 amino acids. In germline, CDR1 is SEHNR, CDR2 FQNEAQ (reference sequence).